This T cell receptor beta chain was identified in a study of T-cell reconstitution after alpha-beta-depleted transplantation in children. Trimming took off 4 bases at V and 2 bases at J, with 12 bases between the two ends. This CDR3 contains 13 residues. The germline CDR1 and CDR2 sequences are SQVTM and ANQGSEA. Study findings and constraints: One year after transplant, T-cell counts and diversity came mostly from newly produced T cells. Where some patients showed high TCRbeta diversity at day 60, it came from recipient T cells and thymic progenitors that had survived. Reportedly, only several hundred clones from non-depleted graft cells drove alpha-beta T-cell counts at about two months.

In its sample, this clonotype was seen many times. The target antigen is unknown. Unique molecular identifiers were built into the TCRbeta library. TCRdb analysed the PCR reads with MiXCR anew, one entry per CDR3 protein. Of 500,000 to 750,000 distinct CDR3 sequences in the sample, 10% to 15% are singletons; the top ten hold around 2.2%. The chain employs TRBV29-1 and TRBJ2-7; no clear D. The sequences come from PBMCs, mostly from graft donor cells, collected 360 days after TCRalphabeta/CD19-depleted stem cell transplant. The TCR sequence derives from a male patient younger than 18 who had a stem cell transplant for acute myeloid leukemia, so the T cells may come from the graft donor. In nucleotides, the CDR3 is TGCAGCGTTGTGGCGGTCCTGCCCTACGAGCAGTACTTC. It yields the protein CSVVAVLPYEQYF.